This entry concerns a single T cell receptor beta chain. Its specificity is not known. Profiling relied on immunoSEQ multiplex PCR, and the TCRdb table lists in-frame clones only, not all of them. The sample lists approximately 180,000 clones; 85% to 90% were seen once. This CDR3 contains 13 residues. V was clipped by 7 bases and J by 0 bases; unmatched bases: 3. CDR1 and CDR2 (germline): MNHEY, SMNVEV (reference sequence). The source of the sample is a study of T cell responses to AZD1222 COVID-19 vaccine. Study observations and caveats: Baseline serostatus was positive in only six or seven AZD1222 recipients. The study sampled repertoires only after the peak T cell response.

The sequence came from an adult who received the AZD1222 COVID-19 vaccine. V and J are TRBV27 and TRBJ2-7; 7 nucleotides match TRBD2. Source: peripheral blood, taken 28 days after the second AZD1222 dose. The CDR3 DNA sequence: TGTGCCAGCACCAGCGGGGTCTCCTACGAGCAGTACTTC. Translated, it gives CASTSGVSYEQYF.